This TCR beta chain was sequenced in a study of response to subunit inactivated influenza vaccine (dated by TCRdb to about 2018). About the investigation overall: To follow how T cells responded to a trivalent subunit inactivated influenza vaccine, the researchers relied on deep quantitative profiling of the T cell receptor repertoire. The full study reports these points: The authors proposed that each seasonal influenza vaccination may bring in only a limited number of new T cells.

Library creation used RT-PCR. For sequencing, an Illumina HiSeq 2500 was employed. TCRdb itself trimmed the public reads at Q25 with fastp, ran MiXCR and retained productive beta chains. Identical CDR3 protein sequences are pooled into one entry, listed with their most common genes and DNA. Across this sample there are around 790,000 distinct CDR3 sequences, with around 20% seen only once. The leading ten clones occupy 9.5% to 13% of the sample. There are 13 amino acids in the CDR3, from cysteine to phenylalanine inclusive. Only CDR3 DNA remains: 39 bases, in frame from the first base. A distance of 12 bases separates the germline ends of V and J, which lose 6 bases and 6 bases respectively. This clonotype was observed a few times. The clone's antigen remains unknown. Per-base qualities were not stored, and no clone one base away is much larger.

This specimen consisted of PBMCs from blood, obtained 5 to 6 days after vaccination. Here the chain combines TRBV12-3 or TRBV12-4 and TRBJ2-1, with no confidently assigned D gene. The sequence was obtained from a man aged 50-60 years who received an inactivated influenza vaccine. Donor details come from another sample of the same person, matched by shared clones. The nucleotides read TGTGCCAGCAGGAACCCACCTCTCAATGAGCAGTTCTTC. Its amino acids are CASRNPPLNEQFF.